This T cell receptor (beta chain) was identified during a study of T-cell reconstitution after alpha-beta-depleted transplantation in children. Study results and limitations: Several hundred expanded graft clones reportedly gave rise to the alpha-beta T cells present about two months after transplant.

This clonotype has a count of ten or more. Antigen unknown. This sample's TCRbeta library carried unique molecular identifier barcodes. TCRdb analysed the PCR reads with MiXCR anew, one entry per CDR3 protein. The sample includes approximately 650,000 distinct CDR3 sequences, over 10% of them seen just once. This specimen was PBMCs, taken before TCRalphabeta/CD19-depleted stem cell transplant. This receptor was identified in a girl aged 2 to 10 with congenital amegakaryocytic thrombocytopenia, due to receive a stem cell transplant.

In DNA form, the CDR3 reads TGCGCCAGCAGCGATCCCCCCGGGACAGCGGGCACCGGGGAGCTGTTTTTT. Residues: CASSDPPGTAGTGELFF. J is TRBJ2-2 and V is TRBV10-1, with a weak D call TRBD1 (7 bases). Germline V lookup: CDR1 WNHNN, CDR2 SYGVQD (reference sequence). This CDR3 comprises 17 residues. V dropped 6 bases and J dropped 4 bases, with 21 bases sitting between them.